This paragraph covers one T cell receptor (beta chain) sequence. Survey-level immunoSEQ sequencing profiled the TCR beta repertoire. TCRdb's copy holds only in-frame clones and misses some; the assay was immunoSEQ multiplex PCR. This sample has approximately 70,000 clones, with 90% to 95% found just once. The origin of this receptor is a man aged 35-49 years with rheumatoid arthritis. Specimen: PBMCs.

CDR3 DNA sequence: TGTGCCAGCAGCAGAAGGGACTATGGCTACACCTTC. Its protein product is CASSRRDYGYTF. The chain employs TRBV6-2 or TRBV6-3 and TRBJ1-2, with D unresolved. Germline V gives CDR1 MNHEY, CDR2 SVGEGT. Trimming cost V 6 bases and J 3 bases, with 8 bases left between them. This CDR3 is 12 amino acids long.